This T cell receptor (beta chain) derives from a study of T cell responses to AZD1222 COVID-19 vaccine. At the level of the study: Pooled in the analysis were second doses at about 4 or about 12 weeks.

Notes on the study in general: Baseline serostatus was positive in only six AZD1222 recipients. Clonal diversity was possibly underestimated, and the donors were mostly white British, with more females. Once two AZD1222 doses were given, Spike-specific TCR breadth and depth went up.

The CDR3 has 13 amino acids. Looked up from germline, CDR1 is MNHEY and CDR2 is SVGAGI. V lost 0 bases and J 8 bases, leaving 8 bases between the germline ends. TCRdb keeps only in-frame clones here, not all; method: immunoSEQ multiplex PCR. The repertoire has 80,000 to 100,000 clones, roughly 89% of them found once; the top ten carry 7.5%. Note on this clone: What it binds is not known.

The source of this sequence is an adult in good health. The rearrangement joins TRBV6-5 to TRBJ2-1, with D unclear. The sequencing used peripheral blood, collected on day 0 of AZD1222 vaccination. CDR3 sequence (DNA): TGTGCCAGCAGTTACTCTCGGCAATATGAGCAGTTCTTC. It specifies CASSYSRQYEQFF.